These 18 T cell receptor beta chains came from one sample sequenced in a study of graft-versus-host responses after intestinal transplantation. This table comes from immunoSEQ multiplex PCR, and its TCRdb copy is limited to in-frame clones, with some not included. This sample has about 3,300 clones; roughly three quarters occur once, and the top ten carry approximately 6.7%. Intraepithelial lymphocytes and lamina propria lymphocytes were released through processing of graft tissue. The sample here was ileum tissue, taken approximately 17 and 21 days after intestinal transplantation. These TCRs come from a human patient who received an intestinal transplant, so some T cells may come from the graft donor.

In this sample, this clone turned up a few times. The V and J genes are TRBV10-2 and TRBJ1-5; D remains unclear. Germline V gene lookup returns CDR1 WSHSY and CDR2 SAAADI. This CDR3 spans 13 amino acids. Trimming cost V 6 bases and J 0 bases, with 6 bases left between them. The CDR3 DNA sequence: TGCGCCAGCAGGTTCGATAGCAATCAGCCCCAGCATTTT. Translation gives CASRFDSNQPQHF.

The chain links TRBV14 to TRBJ1-1; 7 bases match TRBD1. The junction had 5 bases not matched to a gene; V was cut back by 3 bases and J by 1 base. This CDR3 is built from 15 residues. Per the germline V gene, CDR1 is SGHDN and CDR2 is FVKESK. The CDR3 loop reads CASSHGQAPNTEAFF. CDR3 nucleotide sequence: TGTGCCAGCAGCCACGGACAGGCTCCGAACACTGAAGCTTTCTTT.

The chain joins TRBV30 to TRBJ1-2; 8 bases are shared with TRBD1. The CDR3 consists of 14 residues. Germline V lookup: CDR1 GTSNPN, CDR2 SVGIG (reference sequence). J gave up 4 bases and V 3 bases, and 7 bases lay outside the gene matches. The CDR3 loop is CAWSRDRRFYGYTF. In DNA, the CDR3 is TGTGCCTGGAGCCGGGACAGGAGGTTCTATGGCTACACCTTC.

V and J are TRBV6-5 and TRBJ2-5; D tentatively reads TRBD1 or TRBD2 (6 bases each). The CDR3 is 16 amino acids. The V end was cut by 0 bases, the J end by 0 bases, with 11 bases between. The V gene's germline CDR1 is MNHEY and CDR2 SVGAGI. DNA for the CDR3: TGTGCCAGCAGTTACTCGCCGGGGGCACACCAAGAGACCCAGTACTTC. It encodes CASSYSPGAHQETQYF.

There are a few counts of this clone. The chain employs TRBV6-6 and TRBJ2-4; the D is unclear. Per germline, CDR1 MNHNY and CDR2 SVGAGI (reference sequence). Trimming took 2 bases from V and 8 from J, leaving 7 bases between them. CDR3 length: 12 amino acids. The CDR3 DNA sequence: TGTGCCAGCAGTTACACCCTTGACATTCAGTACTTC. This encodes CASSYTLDIQYF.

This clone was seen only once. The chain joins TRBV7-2 to TRBJ2-5, with TRBD2 as a possible D gene (6 bases). V dropped 5 bases and J dropped 7 bases, with 14 bases sitting between them. Per the germline V gene, CDR1 is SGHTA and CDR2 is FQGNSA. This CDR3 comprises 13 residues. The CDR3 here is CASSMGGLMTQYF. As DNA, the CDR3 is TGTGCCAGCAGCATGGGGGGATTAATGACCCAGTACTTC.

V and J are TRBV5-1 and TRBJ2-7; 9 nucleotides agree with TRBD1. J was trimmed by 7 bases and V by 2 bases; bases with no gene match: 7. CDR3 length: 14 residues. Germline lookup yields CDR1 SGHRS and CDR2 YFSETQ. The DNA for the CDR3 is TGCGCCAGCAGCTTTCCGGGACAGGGTAAGGAGCAGTACTTC. Its translation is CASSFPGQGKEQYF.

Only one count was recorded for this clone. The rearrangement joins TRBV6-1 to TRBJ2-3; 7 nucleotides align to TRBD2. With V trimmed by 7 bases and J by 1 base, 8 bases remained unmatched. Germline CDR1 and CDR2: MNHNS and SASEGT. The length of the CDR3 is 15 residues. The CDR3 loop is CASTPLAGGTDTQYF. For the CDR3, the DNA is TGTGCCAGCACCCCTCTTGCGGGGGGCACAGATACGCAGTATTTT.

This chain links TRBV19 with TRBJ2-7; D perhaps matches TRBD2 (5 bases). This CDR3 comprises 15 residues. Trimming shortened V by 1 base and J by 6 bases, and 16 bases separated the two germline ends. Germline lookup yields CDR1 LNHDA and CDR2 SQIVND (reference sequence). The CDR3 DNA is TGTGCCAGTAGTATAGTGGGCGGAGGACCGGTCGAGCAGTACTTC. Its protein product is CASSIVGGGPVEQYF.

This clone has only a few counts. The chain links TRBV15 to TRBJ2-3; D not certain. This CDR3 spans 16 amino acids. CDR1 and CDR2 (germline): LNHNV, YYDKDF (reference sequence). Trimming took off 1 base at V and 2 bases at J, with 13 bases between the two ends. CDR3 protein: CATSRARLTLTDTQYF. The CDR3 region has the DNA TGTGCCACCAGCAGAGCTCGCCTTACCCTCACAGATACGCAGTATTTT.

The rearrangement uses TRBV10-2 and TRBJ2-7; the D is unclear. The CDR3 extends over 16 amino acids. V gave up 3 bases and J gave up 2 bases, with 17 bases separating them. The germline CDR1 and CDR2 sequences are WSHSY and SAAADI. CDR3 DNA: TGCGCCAGCAGTGAACTGATTGGGAAGGGAACCTACGAGCAGTACTTC. Translated, it gives CASSELIGKGTYEQYF.

The chain is built from TRBV2 and TRBJ2-6; D gene unclear. CDR3 length equals 16 residues. V lost 5 bases and J 5 bases, leaving 16 bases between the germline ends. Germline V gene data show CDR1 as SNHLY and CDR2 as FYNNEI. This CDR3 reads CASSRNIQSRANVLTF. CDR3 DNA sequence: TGTGCCAGCAGTAGGAATATACAAAGTCGGGCCAACGTCCTGACTTTC.

V usage is TRBV14 and J usage is TRBJ1-1; possibly TRBD1 for D (5 bases). The germline V gene encodes CDR1 SGHDN and CDR2 FVKESK. Trimming removed 5 bases from V and 6 bases from J, with 19 bases in between. CDR3 length: 15 residues. CDR3 amino acids: CASSKGPPSRAEAFF. The DNA for the CDR3 is TGTGCCAGCAGCAAGGGACCCCCCAGTAGGGCTGAAGCTTTCTTT.

The chain uses TRBV7-8 and TRBJ2-7, with 7 positions matching TRBD2. This CDR3 has 12 amino acids. Germline CDR1 SGHVS, CDR2 FQNEAQ. Unmatched junction bases numbered 4, after V lost 9 bases and J lost 2 bases. The CDR3 coding sequence is TGTGCCAGTGGCGGGGGACCCTACGAGCAGTACTTC. As protein: CASGGGPYEQYF.

The chain is built from TRBV28 and TRBJ2-1, with TRBD2 identical over 7 bases. Trimming removed 4 bases from V and 4 bases from J; junction bases left unmatched: 7. CDR1 and CDR2 from the germline V gene are MDHEN and SYDVKM. This CDR3 has 15 amino acids. The CDR3 DNA is TGTGCCAGCAGTTCCGGGACTACCTTATACAATGAGCAGTTCTTC. Its translation is CASSSGTTLYNEQFF.

This chain connects TRBV6-6 to TRBJ1-5; no definite D call. The germline CDR1 and CDR2 sequences are MNHNY and SVGAGI (reference sequence). Trimming left V 2 bases short and J 5 bases short, with 7 bases between. The CDR3 consists of 13 residues. The CDR3 loop is CASSYPGYQPQHF. The CDR3 nucleotides are TGTGCCAGCAGTTACCCAGGCTATCAGCCCCAGCATTTT.

This chain connects TRBV6-1 to TRBJ1-5, with D unresolved. CDR3 length: 15 residues. Trimming took off 4 bases at V and 0 bases at J, with 10 bases between the two ends. The germline CDR1 and CDR2 sequences are MNHNS and SASEGT. The CDR3 loop is CASSVGLNSNQPQHF. Written as DNA, the CDR3 is TGTGCCAGCAGTGTCGGGTTAAATAGCAATCAGCCCCAGCATTTT.

The V gene is TRBV19, the J gene TRBJ1-1; D not resolved. Germline V gives CDR1 LNHDA, CDR2 SQIVND (reference sequence). CDR3 length: 18 amino acids. V lost 3 bases and J 3 bases, leaving 23 bases between the germline ends. CDR3 coding DNA: TGTGCCAGTAGTATTTTCTGGCAAACCGGGTATGGGGACACTGAAGCTTTCTTT. It codes for CASSIFWQTGYGDTEAFF.